The rows below give T cell receptor beta chains drawn from one sample of a study of post-analysis software for immune sequencing data. Each CDR3 protein is one row after TCRdb ran MiXCR on the PCR reads. In the table there are 750,000 to 900,000 distinct CDR3 sequences, 40% to 55% of which are singletons. The sequencing input was blood. The receptors were gathered from a girl aged 5-17 years with multiple sclerosis. The CDR3 runs from the conserved cysteine through the conserved F or W. A D gene is named only where the DNA matches it firmly. Expanded clones get a size class; other rows say once, few or many, or leave the size out.

V	D	size	J	CDR3	DNA
TRBV9	TRBD2	-	TRBJ2-1	CASSVEGLANEQFF	TGTGCCAGCAGCGTAGAGGGACTAGCGAATGAGCAGTTCTTC
TRBV20-1	-	-	TRBJ1-4	CSATRAGGGEKLFF	TGCAGTGCGACCCGGGCCGGAGGAGGTGAAAAACTGTTTTTT
TRBV7-2	TRBD2	-	TRBJ2-3	CASSLATPLAGSDTQYF	TGTGCCAGCAGCTTAGCCACCCCGCTAGCGGGTTCAGATACGCAGTATTTT
TRBV6-5	TRBD1	few	TRBJ1-5	CASSLHIGTGGDNQPQHF	TGTGCCAGCAGTTTACATATCGGGACAGGGGGCGACAATCAGCCCCAGCATTTT
TRBV29-1	TRBD2	-	TRBJ2-1	CSVRARTSTANEQFF	TGCAGCGTTAGAGCTAGGACTAGCACGGCCAATGAGCAGTTCTTC
TRBV20-1	-	-	TRBJ2-7	CSARDPVQQDYEQYF	TGCAGTGCTAGAGACCCGGTCCAGCAGGATTACGAGCAGTACTTC
TRBV7-2	-	once	TRBJ1-2	CASSLDSSSGYTF	-
TRBV6-4	-	many	TRBJ2-3	CASSDGSSDTQYF	TGTGCCAGCAGTGACGGTTCATCGGATACGCAGTATTTT
TRBV12-3/TRBV12-4	-	-	TRBJ1-1	CASRRTGGSTEAFF	TGTGCCAGCAGACGGACGGGAGGTAGCACTGAAGCTTTCTTT
TRBV6-6	-	-	TRBJ1-5	CASSSREQLEPQHF	TGTGCCAGCAGTTCGCGGGAACAGTTAGAGCCCCAGCATTTT
TRBV11-2	TRBD2	few	TRBJ2-1	CASSLGASGSNEQFF	TGTGCCAGCAGCTTAGGGGCTAGCGGGTCCAATGAGCAGTTCTTC
TRBV6-5	-	few	TRBJ1-6	CASSYGANSPLHF	TGTGCCAGCAGTTACGGGGCAAATTCACCCCTCCACTTT
TRBV20-1	TRBD2	few	TRBJ2-1	CSATLGGTSGRVYYYNEQFF	TGCAGTGCTACCCTTGGCGGGACTAGCGGGAGAGTGTACTACTACAATGAGCAGTTCTTC
TRBV12-3/TRBV12-4	TRBD2	-	TRBJ2-3	CASSLRPALAGGGDTQYF	TGTGCCAGCAGTTTACGGCCCGCACTAGCGGGAGGCGGGGATACGCAGTATTTT
TRBV12-3/TRBV12-4	TRBD2	-	TRBJ2-1	CGSSLFREGQNEQFF	TGTGGCAGCAGTTTGTTCCGGGAGGGCCAGAATGAGCAGTTCTTC